There are a few counts of the clone carrying this TCR beta chain. Germline lookup yields CDR1 SGHVS and CDR2 FQNEAQ. This CDR3 region has 14 residues. Through a sample-barcoded 5' primer and a J-beta primer mix, a second PCR was run for about 6 to 11 cycles. MiXCR, run by TCRdb on the 5' RACE reads, gives a single entry per CDR3 protein. The table records 750,000 to 850,000 distinct CDR3 sequences, around 25% of them present only once. The data originate from a study of blood T cells in healthy people across ages. These same data were also listed under a study on T cells of mothers and their children.

Sequencing used blood. The source of this sequence is a boy aged 10-17 years in good health. This rearrangement joins TRBV7-8 to TRBJ2-5, with D tentatively TRBD2 (6 bases). The end of the DNA is better explained by TRBJ2-1, so the J call may be wrong. The CDR3 nucleotides read TGTGCCAGCAGCACGGGGGATACATACAATGAGCAGTTCTTC. Translation gives CASSTGDTYNEQFF.